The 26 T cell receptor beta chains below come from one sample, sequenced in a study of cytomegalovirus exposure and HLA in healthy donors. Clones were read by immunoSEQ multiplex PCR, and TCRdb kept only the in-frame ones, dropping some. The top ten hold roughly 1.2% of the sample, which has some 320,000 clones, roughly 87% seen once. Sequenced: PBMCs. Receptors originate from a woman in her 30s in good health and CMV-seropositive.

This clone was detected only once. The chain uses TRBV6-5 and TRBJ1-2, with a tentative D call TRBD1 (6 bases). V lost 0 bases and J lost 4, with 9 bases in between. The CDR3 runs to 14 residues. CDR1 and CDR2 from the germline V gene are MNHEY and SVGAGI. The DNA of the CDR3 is TGTGCCAGCAGTTACTCACGGGGGCCCTATGGCTACACCTTC. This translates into CASSYSRGPYGYTF.

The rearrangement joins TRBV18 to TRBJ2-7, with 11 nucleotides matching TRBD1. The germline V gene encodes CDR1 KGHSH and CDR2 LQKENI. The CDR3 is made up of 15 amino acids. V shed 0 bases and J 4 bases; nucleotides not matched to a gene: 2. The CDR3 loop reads CASSPPGQGGYEQYF. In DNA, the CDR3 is TGTGCCAGCTCACCACCGGGACAGGGGGGATACGAGCAGTACTTC.

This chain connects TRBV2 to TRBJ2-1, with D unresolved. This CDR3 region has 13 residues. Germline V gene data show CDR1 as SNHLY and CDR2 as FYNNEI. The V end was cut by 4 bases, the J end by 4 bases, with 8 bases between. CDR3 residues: CASSVDLYNEQFF. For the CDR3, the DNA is TGTGCCAGCAGTGTCGACTTATACAATGAGCAGTTCTTC.

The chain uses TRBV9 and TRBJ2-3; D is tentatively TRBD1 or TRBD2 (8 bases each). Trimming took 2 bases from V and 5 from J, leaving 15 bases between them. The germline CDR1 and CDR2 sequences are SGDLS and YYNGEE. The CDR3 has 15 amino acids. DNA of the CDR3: TGTGCCAGCAGCGTCCAGGGGGCGGGGGGAGATACGCAGTATTTT. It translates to CASSVQGAGGDTQYF. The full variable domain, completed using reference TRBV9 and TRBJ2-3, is DSGVTQTPKHLITATGQRVTLRCSPRSGDLSVYWYQQSLDQGLQFLIQYYNGEERAKGNILERFSAQQFPDLHSELNLSSLELGDSALYFCASSVQGAGGDTQYFGPGTRLTVL.

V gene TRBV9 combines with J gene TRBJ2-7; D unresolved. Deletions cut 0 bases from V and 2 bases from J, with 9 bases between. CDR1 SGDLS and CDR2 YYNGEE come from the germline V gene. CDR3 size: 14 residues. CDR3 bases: TGTGCCAGCAGCGTAGGGGCCACAACCTACGAGCAGTACTTC. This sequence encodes CASSVGATTYEQYF.

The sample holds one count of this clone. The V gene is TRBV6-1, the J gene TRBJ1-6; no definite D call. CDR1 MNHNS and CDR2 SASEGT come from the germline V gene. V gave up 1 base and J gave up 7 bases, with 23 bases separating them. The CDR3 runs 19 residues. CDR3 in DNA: TGTGCCAGCAGTGAAGTTCCGACCCGGGGAACTAATGTAAATTCACCCCTCCACTTT. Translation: CASSEVPTRGTNVNSPLHF.

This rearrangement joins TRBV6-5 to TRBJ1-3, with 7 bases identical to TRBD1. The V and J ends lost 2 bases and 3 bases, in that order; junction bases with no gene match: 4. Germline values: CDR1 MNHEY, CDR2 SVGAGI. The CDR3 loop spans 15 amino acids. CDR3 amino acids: CASSYGTAVGNTIYF. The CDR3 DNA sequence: TGTGCCAGCAGTTACGGGACAGCCGTTGGAAACACCATATATTTT.

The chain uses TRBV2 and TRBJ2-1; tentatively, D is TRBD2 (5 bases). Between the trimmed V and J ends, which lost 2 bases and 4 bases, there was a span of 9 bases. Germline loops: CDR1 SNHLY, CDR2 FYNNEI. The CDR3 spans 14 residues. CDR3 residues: CASSELAVYNEQFF. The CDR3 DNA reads TGTGCCAGCAGTGAACTAGCAGTTTACAATGAGCAGTTCTTC.

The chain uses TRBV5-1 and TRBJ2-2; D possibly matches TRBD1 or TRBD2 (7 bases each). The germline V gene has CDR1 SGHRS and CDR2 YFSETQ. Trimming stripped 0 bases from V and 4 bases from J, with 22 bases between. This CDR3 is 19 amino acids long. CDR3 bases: TGCGCCAGCAGCTTGGTACAGGGGATAGGCGGGAGTACCACCGGGGAGCTGTTTTTT. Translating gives CASSLVQGIGGSTTGELFF.

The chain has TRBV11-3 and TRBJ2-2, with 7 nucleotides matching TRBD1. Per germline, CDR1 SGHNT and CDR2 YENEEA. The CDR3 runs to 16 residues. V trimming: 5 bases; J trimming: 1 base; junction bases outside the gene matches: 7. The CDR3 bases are TGTGCCAGCAGCAGACAGGGCGCAATGAACACCGGGGAGCTGTTTTTT. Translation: CASSRQGAMNTGELFF. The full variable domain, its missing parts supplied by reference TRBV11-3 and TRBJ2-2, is EAGVVQSPRYKIIEKKQPVAFWCNPISGHNTLYWYLQNLGQGPELLIRYENEEAVDDSQLPKDRFSAERLKGVDSTLKIQPAELGDSAVYLCASSRQGAMNTGELFFGEGSRLTVL.

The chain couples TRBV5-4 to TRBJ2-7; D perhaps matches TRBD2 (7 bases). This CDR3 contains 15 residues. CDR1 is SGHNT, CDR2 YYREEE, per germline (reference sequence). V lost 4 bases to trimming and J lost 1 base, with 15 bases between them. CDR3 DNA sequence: TGTGCCAGCAGCCCCGGGGGGCCGATATCCTACGAGCAGTACTTC. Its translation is CASSPGGPISYEQYF.

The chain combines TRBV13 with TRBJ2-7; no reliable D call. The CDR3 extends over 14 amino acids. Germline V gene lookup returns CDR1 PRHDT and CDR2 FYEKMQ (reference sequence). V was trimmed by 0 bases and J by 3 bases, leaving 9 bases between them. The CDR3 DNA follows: TGTGCCAGCAGCTTAGGTAGAGGAAACTACGAGCAGTACTTC. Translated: CASSLGRGNYEQYF.

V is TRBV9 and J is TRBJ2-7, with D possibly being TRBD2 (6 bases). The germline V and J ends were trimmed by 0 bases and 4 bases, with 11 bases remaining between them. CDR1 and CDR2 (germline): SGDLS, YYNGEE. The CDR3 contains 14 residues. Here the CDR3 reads CASSVAGEFYEQYF. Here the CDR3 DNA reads TGTGCCAGCAGCGTAGCGGGAGAGTTTTACGAGCAGTACTTC.

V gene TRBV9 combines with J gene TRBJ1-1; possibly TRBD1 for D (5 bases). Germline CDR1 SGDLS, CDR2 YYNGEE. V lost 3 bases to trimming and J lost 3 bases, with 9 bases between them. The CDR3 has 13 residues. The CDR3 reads CASSEGSDTEAFF. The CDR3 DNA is TGTGCCAGCAGCGAGGGGTCTGACACTGAAGCTTTCTTT.

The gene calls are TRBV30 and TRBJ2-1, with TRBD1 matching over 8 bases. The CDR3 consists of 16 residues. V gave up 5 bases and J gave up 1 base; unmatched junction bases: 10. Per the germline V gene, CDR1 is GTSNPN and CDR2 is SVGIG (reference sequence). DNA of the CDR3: TGTGCCTGGGGGGAGGCAGGGGGCGATTCCTACAATGAGCAGTTCTTC. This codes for CAWGEAGGDSYNEQFF.

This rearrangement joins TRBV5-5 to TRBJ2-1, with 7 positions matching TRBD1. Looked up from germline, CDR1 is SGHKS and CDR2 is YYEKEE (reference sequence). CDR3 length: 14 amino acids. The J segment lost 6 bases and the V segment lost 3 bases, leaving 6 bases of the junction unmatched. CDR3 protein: CASSSGTVLNEQFF. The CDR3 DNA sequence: TGTGCCAGCAGCTCAGGGACAGTCCTCAATGAGCAGTTCTTC.

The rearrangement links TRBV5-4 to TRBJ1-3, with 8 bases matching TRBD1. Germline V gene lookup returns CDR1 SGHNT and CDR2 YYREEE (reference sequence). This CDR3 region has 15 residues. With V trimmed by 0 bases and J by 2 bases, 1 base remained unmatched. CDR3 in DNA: TGTGCCAGCAGCTTGGACAGGGGGACTGGAAACACCATATATTTT. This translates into CASSLDRGTGNTIYF.

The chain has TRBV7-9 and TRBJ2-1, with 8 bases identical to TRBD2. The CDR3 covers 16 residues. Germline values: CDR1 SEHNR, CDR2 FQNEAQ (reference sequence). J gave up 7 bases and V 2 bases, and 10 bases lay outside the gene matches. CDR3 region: CASSLPGGPILNEQFF. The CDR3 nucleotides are TGTGCCAGCAGCTTACCGGGAGGGCCAATTTTGAATGAGCAGTTCTTC.

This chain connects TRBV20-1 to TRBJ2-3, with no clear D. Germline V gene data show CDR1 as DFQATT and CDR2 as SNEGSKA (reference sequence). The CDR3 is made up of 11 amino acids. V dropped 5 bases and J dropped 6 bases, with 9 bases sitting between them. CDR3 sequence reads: CSALTADTQYF. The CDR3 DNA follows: TGCAGTGCTCTCACCGCCGATACGCAGTATTTT.

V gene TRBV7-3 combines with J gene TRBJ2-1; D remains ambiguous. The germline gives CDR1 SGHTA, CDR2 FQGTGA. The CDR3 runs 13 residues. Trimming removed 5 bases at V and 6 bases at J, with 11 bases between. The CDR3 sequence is CASSPLGSNEQFF. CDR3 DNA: TGTGCCAGCAGCCCACTCGGATCCAATGAGCAGTTCTTC. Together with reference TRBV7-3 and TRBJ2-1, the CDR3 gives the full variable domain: GAGVSQTPSNKVTEKGKYVELRCDPISGHTALYWYRQSLGQGPEFLIYFQGTGAADDSGLPNDRFFAVRPEGSVSTLKIQRTERGDSAVYLCASSPLGSNEQFFGPGTRLTVL.

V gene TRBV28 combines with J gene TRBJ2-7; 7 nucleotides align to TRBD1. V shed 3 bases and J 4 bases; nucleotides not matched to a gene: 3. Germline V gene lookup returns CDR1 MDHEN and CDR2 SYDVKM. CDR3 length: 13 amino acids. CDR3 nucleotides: TGTGCCAGCAGTTTTGGGACAGCTTACGAGCAGTACTTC. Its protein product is CASSFGTAYEQYF.

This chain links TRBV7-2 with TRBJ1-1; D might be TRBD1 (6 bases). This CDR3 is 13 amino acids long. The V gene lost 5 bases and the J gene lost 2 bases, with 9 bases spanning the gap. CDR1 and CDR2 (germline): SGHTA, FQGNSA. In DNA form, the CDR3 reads TGTGCCAGCAGCCGGACAGTCAACACTGAAGCTTTCTTT. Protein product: CASSRTVNTEAFF.

The CDR3 loop is CASSKAPWTLEGRLTDTQYF. CDR3 sequence (DNA): TGTGCCAGCAGCAAAGCCCCCTGGACACTCGAGGGGCGTTTGACAGATACGCAGTATTTT. V usage is TRBV21-1 and J usage is TRBJ2-3. TRBV21-1 is deemed a pseudogene. CDR3 length: 20 residues.

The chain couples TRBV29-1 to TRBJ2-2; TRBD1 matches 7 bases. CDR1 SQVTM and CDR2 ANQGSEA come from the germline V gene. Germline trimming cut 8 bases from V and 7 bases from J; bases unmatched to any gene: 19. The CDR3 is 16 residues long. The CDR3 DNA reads TGCAGCATACGGTCTTTTAGCAGGGGGTTCGTCGGGGAGCTGTTTTTT. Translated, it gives CSIRSFSRGFVGELFF.

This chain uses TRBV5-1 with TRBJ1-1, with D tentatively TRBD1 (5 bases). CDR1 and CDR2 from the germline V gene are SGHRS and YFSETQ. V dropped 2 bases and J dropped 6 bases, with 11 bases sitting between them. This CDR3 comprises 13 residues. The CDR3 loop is CASSLGGEPEAFF. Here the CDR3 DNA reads TGCGCCAGCAGCTTAGGAGGGGAGCCTGAAGCTTTCTTT.

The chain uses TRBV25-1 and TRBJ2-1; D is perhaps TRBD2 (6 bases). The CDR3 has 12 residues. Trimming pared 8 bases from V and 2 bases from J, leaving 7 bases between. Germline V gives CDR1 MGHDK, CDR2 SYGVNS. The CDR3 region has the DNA TGTGCCAGCGAGCGGGCCTACAATGAGCAGTTCTTC. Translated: CASERAYNEQFF.